This entry features one T cell receptor (beta chain) sequence. Its antigen is currently unknown. The source of the sample is a study of cytomegalovirus exposure and HLA in healthy donors. CDR1 is MDHEN and CDR2 is SYDVKM in the germline V gene. Trimming left V 3 bases short and J 1 base short, with 13 bases between. The CDR3 sequence is 15 residues long. PCR amplification relied on 60 Vbeta primers (plus 13 Jbeta primers). Generated by immunoSEQ multiplex PCR, the TCRdb table keeps only in-frame clones and is missing some. Of about 130,000 clones listed, 65% to 90% were seen once; the top ten hold 10% to 12%. Study outcomes and limitations: TCR beta chain V- and J-gene trimming was linked, in a later analysis, to a missense variant in DCLRE1C. Serostatus for CMV was the only available immune exposure information. It was confirmed in vitro that a few of the CMV-associated chains were specific for CMV antigens.

This clonotype was obtained from a male donor in good health and CMV-seropositive. This chain uses TRBV28 with TRBJ2-7; the D is unclear. The sequencing sample was made of PBMCs. The CDR3 bases are TGTGCCAGCAGTTTGCCACGAGGCACGTCCTACGAGCAGTACTTC. It specifies CASSLPRGTSYEQYF. The complete variable domain, with remaining parts taken from reference TRBV28 and TRBJ2-7, reads DVKVTQSSRYLVKRTGEKVFLECVQDMDHENMFWYRQDPGLGLRLIYFSYDVKMKEKGDIPEGYSVSREKKERFSLILESASTNQTSMYLCASSLPRGTSYEQYFGPGTRLTVT.